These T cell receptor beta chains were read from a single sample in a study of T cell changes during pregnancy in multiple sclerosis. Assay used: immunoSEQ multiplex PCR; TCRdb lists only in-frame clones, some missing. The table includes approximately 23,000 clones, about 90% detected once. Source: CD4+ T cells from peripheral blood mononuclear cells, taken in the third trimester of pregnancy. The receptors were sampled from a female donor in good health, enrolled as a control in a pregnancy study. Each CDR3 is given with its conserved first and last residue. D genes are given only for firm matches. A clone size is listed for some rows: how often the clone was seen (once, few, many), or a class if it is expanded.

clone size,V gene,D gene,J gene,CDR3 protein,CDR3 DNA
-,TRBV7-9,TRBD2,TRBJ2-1,CASSGGLAGDRNEQFF,TGTGCCAGCAGCGGCGGACTAGCGGGGGATAGGAATGAGCAGTTCTTC
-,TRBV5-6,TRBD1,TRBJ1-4,CASTRQGHEKLFF,TGTGCCAGCACCCGACAGGGTCACGAAAAACTGTTTTTT
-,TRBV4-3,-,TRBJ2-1,CASSQVPAGLSSYNEQFF,TGCGCCAGCAGCCAAGTTCCCGCGGGGTTAAGCTCCTACAATGAGCAGTTCTTC
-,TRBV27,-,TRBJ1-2,CASSLGGSDGYGYTF,TGTGCCAGCAGTTTGGGAGGGAGCGATGGCTATGGCTACACCTTC
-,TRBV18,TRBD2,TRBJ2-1,CASSPGTSGTYNEQFF,TGTGCCAGCTCACCTGGGACTAGCGGAACCTACAATGAGCAGTTCTTC
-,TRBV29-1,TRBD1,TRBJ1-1,CSVLVRGTGNTEAFF,TGCAGCGTTCTCGTCAGGGGGACAGGTAACACTGAAGCTTTCTTT
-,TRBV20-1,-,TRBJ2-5,CSGGPEETQYF,TGCAGTGGAGGGCCGGAAGAGACCCAGTACTTC
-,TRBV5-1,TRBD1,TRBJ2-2,CASSLGDRETGELFF,TGCGCCAGCAGCTTGGGGGACAGGGAAACCGGGGAGCTGTTTTTT
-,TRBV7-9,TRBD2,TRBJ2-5,CASSPLGLAFDF,TGTGCCAGCAGCCCCCTGGGACTAGCATTTGACTTC
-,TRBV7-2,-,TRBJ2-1,CASSLSGGSNNEQFF,TGTGCCAGCAGCTTAAGTGGGGGGTCGAACAATGAGCAGTTCTTC
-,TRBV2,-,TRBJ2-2,CASTSGDGTGELFF,TGTGCCAGCACTTCAGGGGATGGCACCGGGGAGCTGTTTTTT
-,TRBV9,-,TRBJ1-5,CASSVVPGDQPQHF,TGTGCCAGCAGCGTAGTTCCAGGGGATCAGCCCCAGCATTTT
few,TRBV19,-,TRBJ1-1,CASSDTLNTEAFF,TGTGCCAGTAGTGACACCCTGAACACTGAAGCTTTCTTT
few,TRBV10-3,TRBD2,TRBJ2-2,CAIKGGTSESGELFF,TGTGCCATCAAGGGGGGGACTAGCGAGTCCGGGGAGCTGTTTTTT
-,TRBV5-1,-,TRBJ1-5,CASSLGGLNQPQHF,TGCGCCAGCAGCTTGGGAGGACTCAATCAGCCCCAGCATTTT
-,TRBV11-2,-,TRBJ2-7,CASRRTAVRYEQYF,TGTGCCAGCAGGCGGACAGCCGTACGATACGAGCAGTACTTC
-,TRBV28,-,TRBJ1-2,CASSFFSVNYGYTF,TGTGCCAGCAGTTTTTTTTCAGTTAACTATGGCTACACCTTC
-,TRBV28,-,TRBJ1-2,CASSLPSNYGYTF,TGTGCCAGCAGTTTACCCAGTAACTATGGCTACACCTTC
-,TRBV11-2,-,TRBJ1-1,CASSAPGLPNTEAFF,TGTGCCAGCAGCGCGCCGGGACTGCCGAACACTGAAGCTTTCTTT
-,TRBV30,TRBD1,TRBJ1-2,CAWTLPGTGPNFYGYTF,TGTGCCTGGACTCTTCCCGGGACAGGGCCGAACTTCTATGGCTACACCTTC
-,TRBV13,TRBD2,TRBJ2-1,CASSLGSSGSGNEQFF,TGTGCCAGCAGCTTAGGCTCTAGCGGGAGTGGTAATGAGCAGTTCTTC
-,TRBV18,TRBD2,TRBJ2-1,CASSPLAGPLVNEQFF,TGTGCCAGCTCACCACTAGCGGGACCTCTTGTGAATGAGCAGTTCTTC
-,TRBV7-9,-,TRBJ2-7,CASSLAGGRLIYEQYF,TGTGCCAGCAGCTTAGCGGGGGGGCGCCTGATATACGAGCAGTACTTC
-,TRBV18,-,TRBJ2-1,CASSPIGVSYNEQFF,TGTGCCAGCTCACCAATAGGGGTCTCCTACAATGAGCAGTTCTTC
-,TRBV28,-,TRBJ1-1,CASSSRVITEAFF,TGTGCCAGCAGTTCCCGGGTGATCACTGAAGCTTTCTTT
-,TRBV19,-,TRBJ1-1,CASSDPGLTAFF,TGTGCCAGTAGTGATCCGGGACTGACGGCTTTCTTT
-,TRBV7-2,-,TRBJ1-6,CASSSPEANSPLHF,TGCGCCAGCAGCTCCCCTGAGGCAAATTCACCCCTCCACTTT
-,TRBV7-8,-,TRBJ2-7,CASSLGLGTLEQYF,TGTGCCAGCAGCTTAGGTCTCGGGACTCTCGAGCAGTACTTC
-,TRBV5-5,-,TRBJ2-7,CASLSLRSYEQYF,TGTGCCAGCTTGAGCTTGAGATCCTACGAGCAGTACTTC
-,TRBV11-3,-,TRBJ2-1,CASSLGGTVSYNEQFF,TGTGCCAGCAGCTTAGGCGGGACCGTCTCCTACAATGAGCAGTTCTTC
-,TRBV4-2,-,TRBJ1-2,CASSQDWGGNYGYTF,TGTGCCAGCAGCCAAGACTGGGGGGGTAACTATGGCTACACCTTC
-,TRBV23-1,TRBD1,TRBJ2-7,CASRDRTGISYEQYF,TGCGCCAGCAGGGACCGGACAGGGATATCCTACGAGCAGTACTTC
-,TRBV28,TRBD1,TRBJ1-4,CASNRGGQGEDEKLFF,TGTGCCAGCAATCGGGGGGGGCAGGGGGAGGATGAAAAACTGTTTTTT
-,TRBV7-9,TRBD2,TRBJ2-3,CASSFGLAPPTDTQYF,TGTGCCAGCAGCTTCGGACTAGCTCCCCCCACAGATACGCAGTATTTT
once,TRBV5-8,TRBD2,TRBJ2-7,CASSAGLAGGGSSYEQYF,TGTGCCAGCAGCGCGGGACTAGCGGGAGGTGGGAGCTCCTACGAGCAGTACTTC
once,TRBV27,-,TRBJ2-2,CASSITVANTGELFF,TGTGCCAGCTCTATTACGGTAGCGAACACCGGGGAGCTGTTTTTT
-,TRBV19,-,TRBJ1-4,CASSNPSGFFF,TGTGCCAGTAGTAACCCCAGCGGGTTCTTTTTT
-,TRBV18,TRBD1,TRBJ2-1,CASSTRTGGVYNEQFF,TGTGCCAGCTCAACGAGGACAGGGGGAGTCTACAATGAGCAGTTCTTC
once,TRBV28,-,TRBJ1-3,CASSVPPGAVPGNTIYF,TGTGCCAGCAGTGTCCCCCCAGGGGCAGTTCCTGGAAACACCATATATTTT
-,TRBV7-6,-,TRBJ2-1,CASSFRSSYNEQFF,TGTGCCAGCAGCTTTCGGAGCTCCTACAATGAGCAGTTCTTC
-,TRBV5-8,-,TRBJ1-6,CASSLKLGPYNSPLHF,TGTGCCAGCAGCTTGAAATTGGGCCCCTATAATTCACCCCTCCACTTT